A selection of T cell receptor beta chains follows, all from one sample in a study of PD-1 blockade in classical Hodgkin lymphoma. The protocol was immunoSEQ multiplex PCR, while the TCRdb copy is restricted to in-frame clones and leaves out a portion. The data contain 20,000 to 25,000 clones, 77% of them singletons. The material was peripheral blood mononuclear cells (PBMCs), obtained before the second cycle of nivolumab. Receptors originate from a human donor with classical Hodgkin lymphoma. CDR3s include the opening cysteine and the closing phenylalanine or tryptophan. D genes are given only for firm matches. Clone size is not always given. Where it is, it says once, few, many or a class for expanded clones.

V	D	J	size	CDR3	DNA
TRBV29-1	TRBD2	TRBJ2-1	NA	CSVGSGQNEQFF	TGCAGCGTGGGTAGCGGGCAGAATGAGCAGTTCTTC
TRBV2	NA	TRBJ1-2	NA	CASSESGLRGYTF	TGTGCCAGCAGTGAATCTGGCCTCCGGGGCTACACCTTC
TRBV11-2	TRBD2	TRBJ2-3	NA	CASSFLAGHTDTQYF	TGTGCCAGCAGCTTCCTAGCGGGACATACAGATACGCAGTATTTT
TRBV14	TRBD1	TRBJ2-7	NA	CASSQRVGQTYEQYF	TGTGCCAGCAGCCAACGGGTGGGACAGACCTACGAGCAGTACTTC
TRBV6-6	TRBD2	TRBJ2-3	NA	CASRNEREDSDTQYF	TGTGCCAGCAGAAACGAGCGGGAAGATTCAGATACGCAGTATTTT
TRBV6-6	TRBD1	TRBJ1-5	NA	CASSPRGQGSNQPQHF	TGTGCCAGCAGCCCCAGGGGACAGGGGTCAAATCAGCCCCAGCATTTT
TRBV6-5	NA	TRBJ1-1	NA	CASSYDRWGTEAFF	TGTGCCAGCAGTTACGACAGGTGGGGGACTGAAGCTTTCTTT
TRBV6-1	NA	TRBJ1-1	NA	CASSATGGTEAFF	TGTGCCAGCAGTGCGACAGGTGGCACTGAAGCTTTCTTT
TRBV28	NA	TRBJ1-1	NA	CASRAERRRSTEAFF	TGTGCCAGCAGGGCCGAGAGACGGAGGTCCACTGAAGCTTTCTTT
TRBV6-1	NA	TRBJ2-5	NA	CASSEQGGEGTQYF	TGTGCCAGCAGTGAACAGGGGGGCGAAGGGACCCAGTACTTC
TRBV10-3	TRBD2	TRBJ2-7	once	CAISESRAGLASSYEQYF	TGTGCCATCAGTGAGTCCCGGGCGGGACTAGCTAGCTCCTACGAGCAGTACTTC
TRBV6-1	NA	TRBJ1-2	NA	CASSLTREGYGYTF	TGTGCCAGCAGTCTAACTAGGGAGGGGTATGGCTACACCTTC